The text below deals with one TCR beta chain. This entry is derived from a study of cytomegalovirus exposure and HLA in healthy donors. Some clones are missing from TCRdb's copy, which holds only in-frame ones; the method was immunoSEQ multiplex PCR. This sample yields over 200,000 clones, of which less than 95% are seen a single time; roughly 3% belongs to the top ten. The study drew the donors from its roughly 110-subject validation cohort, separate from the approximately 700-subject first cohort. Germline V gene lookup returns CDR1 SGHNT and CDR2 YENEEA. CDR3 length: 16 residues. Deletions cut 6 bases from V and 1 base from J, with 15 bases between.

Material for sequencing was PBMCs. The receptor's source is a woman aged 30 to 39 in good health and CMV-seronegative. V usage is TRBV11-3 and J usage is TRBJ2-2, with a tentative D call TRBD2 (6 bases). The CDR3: CASRPRRAENTGELFF. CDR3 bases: TGTGCCAGCAGGCCCAGGAGGGCGGAGAACACCGGGGAGCTGTTTTTT.